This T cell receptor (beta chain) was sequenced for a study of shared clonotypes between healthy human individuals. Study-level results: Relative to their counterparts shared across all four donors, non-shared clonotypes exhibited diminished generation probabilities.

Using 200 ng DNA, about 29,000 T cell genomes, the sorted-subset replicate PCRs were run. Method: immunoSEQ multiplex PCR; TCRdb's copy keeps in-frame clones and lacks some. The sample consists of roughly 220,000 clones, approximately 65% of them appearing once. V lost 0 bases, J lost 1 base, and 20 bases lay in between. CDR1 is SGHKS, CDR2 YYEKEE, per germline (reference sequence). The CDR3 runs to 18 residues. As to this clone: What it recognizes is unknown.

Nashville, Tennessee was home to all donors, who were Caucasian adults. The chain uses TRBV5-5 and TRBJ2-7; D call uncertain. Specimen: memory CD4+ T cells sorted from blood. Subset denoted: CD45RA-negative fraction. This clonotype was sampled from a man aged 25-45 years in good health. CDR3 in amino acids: CASSLVSRRPLYSYEQYF. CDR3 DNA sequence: TGTGCCAGCAGCTTGGTATCGAGGCGGCCGCTATATTCCTACGAGCAGTACTTC.